Following are 21 T cell receptor beta chains from one sample sequenced in a study of Ad26.COV2.S vaccination and SARS-CoV-2 variants (dated by TCRdb to the early 2020s). The library was built by means of the immunoSEQ multiplex PCR assay. What TCRdb holds here is the immuneACCESS table cut down to in-frame rearrangements. Part of the clones is not present; checked against another copy, under half of the missing clones reflect an unresolved V gene, and the others are unexplained. The sample data list 250,000 or so clones, and approximately 90% of these were observed just once. Nearly 3% of the sample comes from the top ten. Sample treatment or condition, as interpreted from the label and publication: some 20 received Ad26.COV2.S at low or high dose, single or two shots; 5 received placebo; per-sample allocation not given. Repertoires of vaccine and placebo recipients were sequenced from samples taken on day 63 after the first injection.

The material sequenced was peripheral blood, taken in a trial of Ad26.COV2.S vaccine versus placebo. These receptors were obtained from a person aged 18-65 years who received the Ad26.COV2.S COVID-19 vaccine or a placebo.

The genes are TRBV7-8 and TRBJ2-5; TRBD1 is a possible D gene (6 bases). V was clipped by 2 bases and J by 1 base, with 11 bases between them. The CDR3 sequence is 15 residues long. Germline loops: CDR1 SGHVS, CDR2 FQNEAQ. CDR3 sequence: CASSLSRGGQETQYF. CDR3 DNA sequence: TGTGCCAGCAGCTTAAGCAGGGGTGGCCAAGAGACCCAGTACTTC.

The chain uses TRBV5-1 and TRBJ2-7; no clear D. The length of the CDR3 is 15 residues. V was trimmed by 3 bases and J by 3 bases, leaving 16 bases between them. In germline, CDR1 is SGHRS, CDR2 YFSETQ. Here the CDR3 DNA reads TGCGCCAGCAGCTACGATTCGACGGGCTTCTACGAGCAGTACTTC. Amino acid sequence: CASSYDSTGFYEQYF.

This chain joins TRBV7-2 and TRBJ2-7; 13 bases are a match to TRBD2. This CDR3 contains 18 residues. Trimming took 1 base from V and 5 from J; bases not matched to a gene: 11. The V gene's germline CDR1 is SGHTA and CDR2 FQGNSA. The CDR3 nucleotides are TGTGCCAGCAGCTTAGGCGGACTAGCGGGAGCGCTTAAACACGAGCAGTACGTC. It encodes CASSLGGLAGALKHEQYV.

The J gene is TRBJ2-1, the V gene TRBV4-3, with D possibly matching TRBD1 (6 bases). Germline V CDR1 and CDR2: LGHNA, YSLEER. The CDR3 has 16 residues. V gave up 0 bases and J gave up 6 bases, with 15 bases separating them. CDR3: CASSQELTGPFNEQFF. For the CDR3, the DNA is TGCGCCAGCAGCCAAGAGTTGACAGGCCCCTTCAATGAGCAGTTCTTC.

V usage is TRBV5-6 and J usage is TRBJ2-1, with TRBD1 matching 9 bases. Germline CDR1 and CDR2: SGHDT and YYEEEE. V was clipped by 4 bases and J by 4 bases; unmatched bases: 6. The CDR3 is 15 amino acids. As DNA, the CDR3 is TGTGCCAGCAGCCGGGGACAGGGAACTTACAATGAGCAGTTCTTC. This translates into CASSRGQGTYNEQFF.

The V gene is TRBV6-2 or TRBV6-3, the J gene TRBJ2-2; D unclear. The V gene's germline CDR1 is MNHEY and CDR2 SVGEGT. The CDR3 has 12 residues. Trimming stripped 2 bases from V and 12 bases from J, with 10 bases between. CDR3 in DNA: TGTGCCAGCAGTTACGTAGAACGGAAGCTGTTTTTT. This gives the protein CASSYVERKLFF.

In the case of this clone: Other DNA sequences in this sample translate to the same CDR3. The rearrangement links TRBV7-9 to TRBJ2-3; D may be TRBD1 (6 bases). The CDR3 has 14 residues. Germline lookup yields CDR1 SEHNR and CDR2 FQNEAQ (reference sequence). V was clipped by 3 bases and J by 3 bases, with 10 bases between them. The CDR3 region is CASSFGQGTDTQYF. The DNA for the CDR3 is TGTGCCAGCAGCTTCGGGCAGGGGACAGATACGCAGTATTTT.

The chain links TRBV7-2 to TRBJ2-1, with 8 nucleotides matching TRBD1. The germline V gene has CDR1 SGHTA and CDR2 FQGNSA. V shed 3 bases, J shed 3 bases, and the junction held 1 base outside the gene matches. The CDR3 covers 14 residues. The CDR3 region is CASSFTGGYNEQFF. CDR3 nucleotides: TGTGCCAGCAGCTTCACAGGGGGCTACAATGAGCAGTTCTTC. Drawing the rest from reference TRBV7-2 and TRBJ2-1, the complete variable domain is GAGVSQSPSNKVTEKGKDVELRCDPISGHTALYWYRQSLGQGLEFLIYFQGNSAPDKSGLPSDRFSAERTGGSVSTLTIQRTQQEDSAVYLCASSFTGGYNEQFFGPGTRLTVL.

The chain uses TRBV29-1 and TRBJ1-2; no definite D call. The CDR3 has 12 residues. Trimming took off 4 bases at V and 2 bases at J, with 8 bases between the two ends. Germline V gives CDR1 SQVTM, CDR2 ANQGSEA. The CDR3 is CSVAALNYGYTF. CDR3 in DNA: TGCAGCGTTGCGGCCTTAAACTATGGCTACACCTTC. The full variable domain, with the rest looked up from reference TRBV29-1 and TRBJ1-2, is SAVISQKPSRDICQRGTSLTIQCQVDSQVTMMFWYRQQPGQSLTLIATANQGSEATYESGFVIDKFPISRPNLTFSTLTVSNMSPEDSSIYLCSVAALNYGYTFGSGTRLTVV.

V usage is TRBV14 and J usage is TRBJ2-1; TRBD2 matches at 16 bases. This CDR3 contains 18 residues. The germline CDR1 and CDR2 sequences are SGHDN and FVKESK. The V and J ends lost 4 bases and 4 bases, in that order; junction bases with no gene match: 7. DNA for the CDR3: TGTGCCAGCAGCCCTCCGGGACTAGCGGGAGGGGGGTACAATGAGCAGTTCTTC. Translating it yields CASSPPGLAGGGYNEQFF.

This clone was recorded only once. The CDR3 bases are TGTGCCAGCAGTCCACACAGGGGGGCTAACTATGGCTACACCTTC. This sequence encodes CASSPHRGANYGYTF. This chain links TRBV6-5 with TRBJ1-2, with 8 bases matching TRBD1. Germline lookup yields CDR1 MNHEY and CDR2 SVGAGI. V was clipped by 5 bases and J by 0 bases; unmatched bases: 5. This CDR3 comprises 15 residues.

This clone was seen a single time. The chain uses TRBV27 and TRBJ2-1; weak D call: TRBD1 (6 bases). The CDR3 runs to 15 residues. Germline lookup yields CDR1 MNHEY and CDR2 SMNVEV (reference sequence). The germline V and J ends were trimmed by 9 bases and 0 bases, with 15 bases remaining between them. DNA for the CDR3: TGTGCCAGTTCATCAGGGGTTAGCTCCTACAATGAGCAGTTCTTC. Its translation: CASSSGVSSYNEQFF.

The genes are TRBV18 and TRBJ2-3, with unresolved D. The CDR3 has 15 amino acids. Trimming cost V 0 bases and J 5 bases, with 12 bases left between them. Germline values: CDR1 KGHSH, CDR2 LQKENI. The CDR3 is CASSPPDYPRDTQYF. CDR3 sequence (DNA): TGTGCCAGCTCACCACCGGATTATCCGAGAGATACGCAGTATTTT.

The chain has TRBV7-9 and TRBJ2-7; 7 nucleotides align to TRBD1. CDR3 length equals 12 residues. Germline CDR1 is SEHNR and CDR2 is FQNEAQ (reference sequence). The trim removed 5 bases at V and 9 bases at J, leaving 7 bases unmatched. CDR3 region: CASSLTGSGQYV. The CDR3 DNA follows: TGTGCCAGCAGCCTGACAGGGTCGGGGCAGTACGTC.

The chain recombines TRBV18 with TRBJ1-2, with 7 positions matching TRBD1. This CDR3 contains 14 residues. V shed 3 bases and J 11 bases; nucleotides not matched to a gene: 12. Germline CDR1 reads KGHSH; CDR2 reads LQKENI. In nucleotides, the CDR3 is TGTGCCAGCTCACCCTCCGGACATCTCAGGGGGTACACCTTC. Encoded protein: CASSPSGHLRGYTF.

J is TRBJ2-2 and V is TRBV11-2, with D unresolved. V lost 1 base and J lost 6, with 6 bases in between. Germline V gene sequence: CDR1 SGHAT, CDR2 FQNNGV. This CDR3 contains 13 residues. The CDR3 bases are TGTGCCAGCAGCTTAGTTGGGTCCGGGGAGCTGTTTTTT. Its translation: CASSLVGSGELFF.

This rearrangement joins TRBV15 to TRBJ2-2; weak D call: TRBD2 (5 bases). The germline V gene encodes CDR1 LNHNV and CDR2 YYDKDF (reference sequence). This CDR3 is 17 amino acids long. Trimming pared 4 bases from V and 6 bases from J, leaving 21 bases between. The CDR3 is CATSIIGLGDGSGELFF. The DNA of the CDR3 is TGTGCCACCAGCATTATCGGGCTCGGGGATGGGTCCGGGGAGCTGTTTTTT.

The chain has TRBV19 and TRBJ1-5, with 11 bases identical to TRBD1. Per the germline V gene, CDR1 is LNHDA and CDR2 is SQIVND (reference sequence). The CDR3 spans 15 residues. Trimming took 7 bases from V and 3 from J; bases not matched to a gene: 5. The DNA of the CDR3 is TGTGCCAGTATTGGGACAGGGGGGACCAATCAGCCCCAGCATTTT. It specifies CASIGTGGTNQPQHF.

This chain connects TRBV4-1 to TRBJ2-7; 7 bases fit TRBD2. Germline assignment: CDR1 MGHRA and CDR2 YSYEKL. V shed 9 bases and J 5 bases; nucleotides not matched to a gene: 10. The CDR3 extends over 13 amino acids. This CDR3 is CASSGPYSNEQYF. The CDR3, as DNA: TGCGCCAGTAGCGGGCCCTACTCAAACGAGCAGTACTTC.

This chain joins TRBV5-8 and TRBJ2-2, with D perhaps TRBD2 (5 bases). Germline V lookup: CDR1 SGHTS, CDR2 YDEGEE. The CDR3 is 16 residues long. Trimming stripped 9 bases from V and 0 bases from J, with 18 bases between. In nucleotides, the CDR3 is TGTGCCACCCGAGACGGCGGGCGAGCGAACACCGGGGAGCTGTTTTTT. Protein: CATRDGGRANTGELFF.

The V gene is TRBV30, the J gene TRBJ2-3; 9 positions match TRBD2. Germline assignment: CDR1 GTSNPN and CDR2 SVGIG (reference sequence). The CDR3 extends over 15 amino acids. Trimming cost V 4 bases and J 0 bases; bases outside gene matches: 5. Written as DNA, the CDR3 is TGTGCCTGGACCAAGCGGGGGGCTAGCACAGATACGCAGTATTTT. Translated: CAWTKRGASTDTQYF.